The 20 T cell receptor beta chains in this list originate from one sample, sequenced in a study of blood T cell repertoires in COVID-19. Here immunoSEQ multiplex PCR was the method, and the copy in TCRdb shows in-frame clones only, minus some. Here the sample spans roughly 140,000 clones, approximately 88% being singletons. The sequenced sample consisted of peripheral blood. The source of these receptors is a man in his 70s with acute or convalescent COVID-19.

This chain uses TRBV7-8 with TRBJ2-5, with D perhaps TRBD1 (6 bases). Germline V lookup: CDR1 SGHVS, CDR2 FQNEAQ. The CDR3 is 14 residues long. With 5 bases removed from V and 1 base from J, the gap between germline ends came to 11 bases. CDR3 in DNA: TGTGCCAGCAGCAAGAACAGGGTCCAAGAGACCCAGTACTTC. Translation: CASSKNRVQETQYF.

This clone was detected only once. This rearrangement joins TRBV6-5 to TRBJ2-2, with 7 positions matching TRBD1. The CDR3 runs to 15 residues. Germline V gives CDR1 MNHEY, CDR2 SVGAGI. The J segment lost 10 bases and the V segment lost 6 bases, leaving 14 bases of the junction unmatched. The CDR3 DNA follows: TGTGCCAGCAGGCCTATCACAGGGGTGGACGAGGAGCTGTTTTTT. This gives the protein CASRPITGVDEELFF.

V is TRBV3-1 (or the pseudogene TRBV3-2) and J is TRBJ2-7, with 9 bases identical to TRBD1. CDR1 and CDR2 (germline): LGHDT, YNNKEL (reference sequence). The CDR3 has 14 amino acids. J was trimmed by 2 bases and V by 3 bases; bases with no gene match: 2. The CDR3 sequence is CASSHGTGPYEQYF. CDR3 coding DNA: TGTGCCAGCAGCCATGGGACAGGGCCCTACGAGCAGTACTTC.

The chain combines TRBV2 with TRBJ1-6, with D hard to call. Trimming took off 4 bases at V and 5 bases at J, with 12 bases between the two ends. The CDR3 extends over 15 amino acids. The germline V gene has CDR1 SNHLY and CDR2 FYNNEI. The CDR3 region has the DNA TGTGCCAGCAGTGTGCTCCAGCGCGATAATTCACCCCTCCACTTT. As protein: CASSVLQRDNSPLHF. Looking up the rest from reference TRBV2 and TRBJ1-6 gives the full variable domain: EPEVTQTPSHQVTQMGQEVILRCVPISNHLYFYWYRQILGQKVEFLVSFYNNEISEKSEIFDDQFSVERPDGSNFTLKIRSTKLEDSAMYFCASSVLQRDNSPLHFGNGTRLTVT.

The genes are TRBV28 and TRBJ1-1; the match to TRBD1 covers 7 bases. There are 14 residues in the CDR3. The germline CDR1 and CDR2 sequences are MDHEN and SYDVKM. Unmatched junction bases numbered 6, after V lost 8 bases and J lost 0 bases. The CDR3 protein is CASGTEPMNTEAFF. In DNA, the CDR3 is TGTGCCAGCGGGACAGAGCCGATGAACACTGAAGCTTTCTTT.

The rearrangement uses TRBV6-5 and TRBJ1-5, with D perhaps TRBD1 (5 bases). The V and J ends lost 7 bases and 3 bases respectively, with 10 bases between them. The germline gives CDR1 MNHEY, CDR2 SVGAGI. The CDR3 is 13 amino acids. The DNA of the CDR3 is TGTGCCAGCACTAACAGGATCAATCAGCCCCAGCATTTT. Encoded protein: CASTNRINQPQHF.

In nucleotides, the CDR3 is TGTGCCAGCAGGGCCGAGACGGGGATGGGAGAGACCCAGTACTTC. The encoded protein is CASRAETGMGETQYF. The V and J genes are TRBV2 and TRBJ2-5; possibly TRBD2 for D (5 bases). CDR3 length equals 15 residues. V was trimmed by 6 bases and J by 4 bases, leaving 18 bases between them. Germline lookup yields CDR1 SNHLY and CDR2 FYNNEI.

This chain links TRBV14 with TRBJ2-7; maybe TRBD2 (5 bases). CDR1 is SGHDN, CDR2 FVKESK, per germline. The V and J ends lost 4 bases and 7 bases respectively, with 23 bases between them. This CDR3 region has 16 residues. CDR3 sequence (DNA): TGTGCCAGCAGCCTCCTAGGGAGCACAGTTTTGGGAGAGCAGTACTTC. As protein: CASSLLGSTVLGEQYF.

V usage is TRBV9 and J usage is TRBJ2-2; D gene unclear. Deletions cut 4 bases from V and 6 bases from J, with 13 bases between. Germline CDR1 SGDLS, CDR2 YYNGEE. The CDR3 is 14 amino acids. CDR3: CASSFLKSAGELFF. CDR3 nucleotide sequence: TGTGCCAGCAGCTTTCTAAAGTCTGCCGGGGAGCTGTTTTTT.

With respect to this clone: The sample contains more than one DNA sequence encoding this CDR3. The chain links TRBV29-1 to TRBJ2-7, with 7 nucleotides matching TRBD2. The germline gives CDR1 SQVTM, CDR2 ANQGSEA. This CDR3 comprises 12 residues. The ends lost 4 bases at V and 4 bases at J; junction bases unmatched: 4. The CDR3 reads CSVGGGGYEQYF. Written as DNA, the CDR3 is TGCAGCGTTGGCGGGGGTGGATACGAGCAGTACTTC.

The chain is built from TRBV2 and TRBJ2-5, with a weak D call TRBD2 (6 bases). Germline lookup yields CDR1 SNHLY and CDR2 FYNNEI. This CDR3 spans 15 amino acids. V lost 6 bases, J lost 4 bases, and 18 bases lay in between. CDR3 bases: TGTGCCAGCAGCATCATATCGGGAGCTGGAGAGACCCAGTACTTC. The encoded protein is CASSIISGAGETQYF. The whole variable domain, remainder taken from reference TRBV2 and TRBJ2-5, is EPEVTQTPSHQVTQMGQEVILRCVPISNHLYFYWYRQILGQKVEFLVSFYNNEISEKSEIFDDQFSVERPDGSNFTLKIRSTKLEDSAMYFCASSIISGAGETQYFGPGTRLLVL.

The chain carries TRBV23-1 and TRBJ1-6; tentative D call: TRBD1 (5 bases). TRBV23-1 is annotated as an ORF whose role is uncertain. Trimming cost V 4 bases and J 3 bases, with 16 bases left between them. The CDR3 length is 17 residues. CDR3 bases: TGCGCCAGCAGTCCCCCGACAGCTCCCAACTATAATTCACCCCTCCACTTT. This sequence encodes CASSPPTAPNYNSPLHF.

The chain uses TRBV3-1 (or the pseudogene TRBV3-2) and TRBJ2-2, with no clear D. The CDR3 has 13 residues. The V end lost 4 bases, the J end lost 4 bases, and 7 bases lay between the germline ends. Germline CDR1 is LGHDT and CDR2 is YNNKEL (reference sequence). Written as DNA, the CDR3 is TGTGCCAGCAGCCCCTTCTCCACCGGGGAGCTGTTTTTT. Protein: CASSPFSTGELFF.

V usage is TRBV7-9 and J usage is TRBJ1-5, with 7 bases that match TRBD1. Germline values: CDR1 SEHNR, CDR2 FQNEAQ (reference sequence). Trimming removed 1 base from V and 7 bases from J; junction bases left unmatched: 13. This CDR3 spans 17 amino acids. The CDR3 loop is CASSLGQGGPNRQPQHF. In DNA, the CDR3 is TGTGCCAGCAGCTTAGGACAGGGCGGCCCTAATCGGCAGCCCCAGCATTTT.

The rearrangement uses TRBV5-4 and TRBJ1-2; 11 bases line up with TRBD1. Trimming took 0 bases from V and 1 from J; bases not matched to a gene: 5. The CDR3 contains 17 residues. Germline V lookup: CDR1 SGHNT, CDR2 YYREEE (reference sequence). Written as DNA, the CDR3 is TGTGCCAGCAGCTTGGAGGGACAGGGGGGGATTAACTATGGCTACACCTTC. This sequence encodes CASSLEGQGGINYGYTF.

The chain links TRBV20-1 to TRBJ1-2, with D possibly matching TRBD1 (6 bases). Trimming took 6 bases from V and 8 from J, leaving 13 bases between them. CDR3 length: 11 amino acids. Germline V gives CDR1 DFQATT, CDR2 SNEGSKA (reference sequence). CDR3 DNA sequence: TGCAGTGCCCTATTGACAGGCGGCTACACCTTC. It specifies CSALLTGGYTF.

V usage is TRBV19 and J usage is TRBJ2-5; 9 nucleotides match TRBD2. The CDR3 covers 15 residues. Per the germline V gene, CDR1 is LNHDA and CDR2 is SQIVND (reference sequence). V lost 3 bases to trimming and J lost 5 bases; unmatched junction nucleotides: 7. The CDR3 is CASSMGLASEETQYF. In nucleotides, the CDR3 is TGTGCCAGTAGTATGGGACTAGCCTCGGAGGAGACCCAGTACTTC.

CDR3 in amino acids: CATSRAGRDQPQHF. The CDR3 bases are TGTGCCACCAGCAGAGCGGGGAGGGATCAGCCCCAGCATTTT. This chain uses TRBV15 with TRBJ1-5; D is undetermined. V lost 1 base, J lost 5 bases, and 9 bases lay in between. The CDR3 length is 14 residues. The germline V gene has CDR1 LNHNV and CDR2 YYDKDF (reference sequence).

The CDR3 sequence is CASSSTGAYGNTIYF. CDR3 nucleotides: TGCGCCAGCAGCTCGACAGGGGCTTACGGAAACACCATATATTTT. This chain links TRBV5-1 with TRBJ1-3; 8 nucleotides agree with TRBD1. Trimming cost V 3 bases and J 4 bases; bases outside gene matches: 6. This CDR3 has 15 residues. Germline V lookup: CDR1 SGHRS, CDR2 YFSETQ.

The chain links TRBV3-1 (or the pseudogene TRBV3-2) to TRBJ1-4; maybe TRBD1 (5 bases). The CDR3 sequence is 14 residues long. Trimming removed 4 bases at V and 11 bases at J, with 17 bases between. Germline V gives CDR1 LGHDT, CDR2 YNNKEL (reference sequence). CDR3 nucleotide sequence: TGTGCCAGCAGCCCCGACAGAATAAGGGGCAAACTGTTTTTT. As protein: CASSPDRIRGKLFF.